Following are 31 T cell receptor beta chains from one sample sequenced in a study of blood T cell repertoires in COVID-19. Here immunoSEQ multiplex PCR was the method, and the copy in TCRdb shows in-frame clones only, minus some. The sample includes fewer than 150,000 clones, 75% to 85% seen only once; the top ten take about a fifth. Sequencing used peripheral blood. Receptors were obtained from a man older than 75 with acute or convalescent COVID-19.

The chain couples TRBV11-2 to TRBJ1-2, with D unclear. The ends were cut back, 5 bases at V and 2 bases at J, with 6 bases in the middle. Germline V gene lookup returns CDR1 SGHAT and CDR2 FQNNGV. CDR3 length: 12 residues. CDR3 nucleotides: TGTGCCAGCAGCCAGAGGAACTATGGCTACACCTTC. This translates into CASSQRNYGYTF.

In this sample, this clone turned up many times. The genes are TRBV7-2 and TRBJ2-6, with TRBD2 as a possible D gene (7 bases). The CDR3 runs 17 residues. Trimming removed 5 bases from V and 4 bases from J, with 18 bases in between. Germline values: CDR1 SGHTA, CDR2 FQGNSA. The CDR3 protein is CASSPRGGGGGANVLTF. The CDR3 region has the DNA TGTGCCAGCAGCCCCAGGGGCGGGGGAGGAGGGGCCAACGTCCTGACTTTC.

The chain uses TRBV5-1 and TRBJ1-6; D may be TRBD1 (6 bases). Germline CDR1 and CDR2: SGHRS and YFSETQ. V was clipped by 4 bases and J by 6 bases, with 14 bases between them. The CDR3 has 15 amino acids. CDR3: CASSNRVGGNSPLHF. The DNA of the CDR3 is TGCGCCAGCAGCAACAGGGTGGGTGGTAATTCACCCCTCCACTTT.

This rearrangement joins TRBV4-1 to TRBJ1-1, with D possibly matching TRBD1 (6 bases). V was pared by 4 bases and J by 1 base, with 13 bases between. This CDR3 is built from 15 residues. In germline, CDR1 is MGHRA, CDR2 YSYEKL. For the CDR3, the DNA is TGCGCCAGCAGCCCGACTGGACAGACGAACACTGAAGCTTTCTTT. The encoded protein is CASSPTGQTNTEAFF.

The chain employs TRBV28 and TRBJ2-4; 8 bases are a match to TRBD2. Trimming removed 6 bases from V and 3 bases from J; junction bases left unmatched: 10. The CDR3 length is 16 residues. Germline assignment: CDR1 MDHEN and CDR2 SYDVKM. The CDR3, as DNA: TGTGCCAGCAGGTCGGGGGGGGAACTCGGCAAAAACATTCAGTACTTC. As protein: CASRSGGELGKNIQYF.

The rearrangement uses TRBV7-9 and TRBJ2-3; 7 nucleotides agree with TRBD2. In germline, CDR1 is SEHNR, CDR2 FQNEAQ (reference sequence). The V gene end was trimmed by 5 bases and the J gene end by 1 base; junction bases not matched to a gene: 9. The CDR3 covers 16 residues. Here the CDR3 reads CASSALGTTRTDTQYF. CDR3 in DNA: TGTGCCAGCAGCGCACTCGGGACTACCCGCACAGATACGCAGTATTTT.

The rearrangement links TRBV7-2 to TRBJ1-1, with a weak D call TRBD1 (5 bases). The CDR3 contains 13 residues. Trimming stripped 2 bases from V and 6 bases from J, with 10 bases between. Germline V gene data show CDR1 as SGHTA and CDR2 as FQGNSA. CDR3 in DNA: TGTGCCAGCAGCTTACGGGGGTTCGCTGAAGCTTTCTTT. It yields the protein CASSLRGFAEAFF.

The rearrangement joins TRBV5-6 to TRBJ1-2; D is unclear. Trimming took off 0 bases at V and 10 bases at J, with 7 bases between the two ends. CDR1 is SGHDT and CDR2 is YYEEEE in the germline V gene. The CDR3 runs 11 residues. CDR3 nucleotide sequence: TGTGCCAGCAGCTTGGGAGGCTTCTACACCTTC. It yields the protein CASSLGGFYTF.

The rearrangement uses TRBV10-2 and TRBJ2-3, with D unresolved. CDR1 WSHSY and CDR2 SAAADI come from the germline V gene. V was trimmed by 3 bases and J by 0 bases, leaving 7 bases between them. This CDR3 has 14 residues. CDR3 amino acids: CASSEVRSTDTQYF. Written as DNA, the CDR3 is TGCGCCAGCAGTGAAGTCAGAAGCACAGATACGCAGTATTTT.

DNA of the CDR3: TGCGCCAGCAGCTTGGGACAGAATAGCAATCAGCCCCAGCATTTT. Encoded protein: CASSLGQNSNQPQHF. The chain couples TRBV5-1 to TRBJ1-5; perhaps TRBD1 as D (5 bases). The V end was cut by 0 bases, the J end by 0 bases, with 7 bases between. The CDR3 extends over 15 amino acids. Germline CDR1 SGHRS, CDR2 YFSETQ. The full variable domain, its missing parts supplied by reference TRBV5-1 and TRBJ1-5, is KAGVTQTPRYLIKTRGQQVTLSCSPISGHRSVSWYQQTPGQGLQFLFEYFSETQRNKGNFPGRFSGRQFSNSRSEMNVSTLELGDSALYLCASSLGQNSNQPQHFGDGTRLSIL.

This clone was recorded a few times. The chain is built from TRBV19 and TRBJ1-6, with D perhaps matching TRBD1 (5 bases). CDR1 and CDR2 (germline): LNHDA, SQIVND (reference sequence). Trimming cost V 5 bases and J 0 bases, with 11 bases left between them. The CDR3 is 16 amino acids. The CDR3 sequence: CASSLRGGSYNSPLHF. The CDR3, as DNA: TGTGCCAGTAGTCTCCGGGGGGGCTCCTATAATTCACCCCTCCACTTT. Together with reference TRBV19 and TRBJ1-6, the CDR3 gives the full variable domain: DGGITQSPKYLFRKEGQNVTLSCEQNLNHDAMYWYRQDPGQGLRLIYYSQIVNDFQKGDIAEGYSVSREKKESFPLTVTSAQKNPTAFYLCASSLRGGSYNSPLHFGNGTRLTVT.

The V call is TRBV18, the J call TRBJ2-3; no firm D call. CDR1 KGHSH and CDR2 LQKENI come from the germline V gene. The CDR3 has 15 amino acids. The V end was cut by 6 bases, the J end by 1 base, with 14 bases between. CDR3: CASSLGRTGTDTQYF. As DNA, the CDR3 is TGTGCCAGCTCCCTAGGCCGAACGGGCACAGATACGCAGTATTTT.

V is TRBV11-2 and J is TRBJ2-3; possible D gene TRBD2, 5 bases. Trimming removed 5 bases at V and 2 bases at J, with 11 bases between. This CDR3 is built from 14 residues. Germline V gives CDR1 SGHAT, CDR2 FQNNGV. The CDR3 region has the DNA TGTGCCAGCAGCCCTGAGGGCCTCACAGATACGCAGTATTTT. It encodes CASSPEGLTDTQYF.

This sequence joins TRBV6-5 and TRBJ2-7; TRBD1 matches at 9 bases. Germline V gives CDR1 MNHEY, CDR2 SVGAGI. This CDR3 is 15 amino acids long. V trimming: 1 base; J trimming: 4 bases; junction bases outside the gene matches: 5. The CDR3 is CASSYLGQGGYEQYF. As DNA, the CDR3 is TGTGCCAGCAGTTACTTGGGACAGGGTGGATACGAGCAGTACTTC.

The chain has TRBV6-5 and TRBJ2-2; D possibly corresponds to TRBD1 (6 bases). V was shortened by 7 bases and J by 4 bases, with 16 bases between the two germline ends. This CDR3 region has 15 residues. The germline CDR1 and CDR2 sequences are MNHEY and SVGAGI. In nucleotides, the CDR3 is TGTGCCAGCAAATCACAGGGCGTAGGCACCGGGGAGCTGTTTTTT. Amino acids: CASKSQGVGTGELFF.

This chain links TRBV29-1 with TRBJ1-1, with 7 bases aligning to TRBD1. Trimming cost V 7 bases and J 7 bases; bases outside gene matches: 9. Germline-derived CDR1 and CDR2 are SQVTM and ANQGSEA. This CDR3 contains 12 residues. The CDR3 nucleotides are TGCAGCGCGCAGGGGGTCGGTAGTGAAGCTTTCTTT. Its protein is CSAQGVGSEAFF.

The chain couples TRBV6-1 to TRBJ1-3; D is uncertain. V lost 2 bases and J lost 4, with 15 bases in between. Looked up from germline, CDR1 is MNHNS and CDR2 is SASEGT. CDR3 length equals 16 residues. The CDR3 here is CASSEQPEAVGNTIYF. CDR3 nucleotides: TGTGCCAGCAGTGAACAACCCGAGGCGGTGGGAAACACCATATATTTT.

The gene calls are TRBV3-1 (or the pseudogene TRBV3-2) and TRBJ2-7; 12 bases are a match to TRBD2. The V gene end was trimmed by 2 bases and the J gene end by 7 bases; junction bases not matched to a gene: 9. The CDR3 extends over 16 amino acids. Germline V gene lookup returns CDR1 LGHDT and CDR2 YNNKEL (reference sequence). This chain's CDR3 is CASSQPTSGGTEEQYF. The CDR3 bases are TGTGCCAGCAGCCAACCTACTAGCGGGGGGACAGAAGAGCAGTACTTC.

The chain is built from TRBV6-1 and TRBJ1-2; D gene unclear. The CDR3 is made up of 13 amino acids. V dropped 2 bases and J dropped 2 bases, with 6 bases sitting between them. CDR1 is MNHNS, CDR2 SASEGT, per germline. In nucleotides, the CDR3 is TGTGCCAGCAGTGAAACACCAAACTATGGCTACACCTTC. It specifies CASSETPNYGYTF.

This clone was observed a handful of times. The CDR3 sequence: CASSFRGSGGSTGEQYF. The CDR3 DNA follows: TGTGCCAGCAGCTTTCGAGGTAGCGGGGGCTCTACCGGCGAGCAGTACTTC. The chain carries TRBV7-2 and TRBJ2-7; 9 bases agree with TRBD2. Germline CDR1 and CDR2: SGHTA and FQGNSA. The ends lost 3 bases at V and 6 bases at J; junction bases unmatched: 15. This CDR3 has 17 amino acids.

The chain is built from TRBV28 and TRBJ2-7, with 8 bases identical to TRBD1. With V trimmed by 4 bases and J by 3 bases, 8 bases remained unmatched. This CDR3 region has 15 residues. Germline CDR1 is MDHEN and CDR2 is SYDVKM. CDR3 sequence: CASSSGQGILYEQYF. The CDR3 DNA sequence: TGTGCCAGCAGTTCAGGACAGGGAATACTCTACGAGCAGTACTTC. The full variable domain, rest sourced from reference TRBV28 and TRBJ2-7, is DVKVTQSSRYLVKRTGEKVFLECVQDMDHENMFWYRQDPGLGLRLIYFSYDVKMKEKGDIPEGYSVSREKKERFSLILESASTNQTSMYLCASSSGQGILYEQYFGPGTRLTVT.

This sequence joins TRBV7-2 and TRBJ2-3, with 16 bases that match TRBD2. V shed 1 base, J shed 4 bases, and the junction held 2 bases outside the gene matches. From germline, CDR1 is SGHTA and CDR2 FQGNSA. The CDR3 spans 17 residues. The CDR3 DNA is TGTGCCAGCAGCTTAGTTGGGACTAGCGGGGGGGCAGATACGCAGTATTTT. Its translation: CASSLVGTSGGADTQYF. The full variable domain, its missing parts supplied by reference TRBV7-2 and TRBJ2-3, is GAGVSQSPSNKVTEKGKDVELRCDPISGHTALYWYRQSLGQGLEFLIYFQGNSAPDKSGLPSDRFSAERTGGSVSTLTIQRTQQEDSAVYLCASSLVGTSGGADTQYFGPGTRLTVL.

The rearrangement uses TRBV28 and TRBJ2-5; possible D gene TRBD1, 5 bases. The CDR3 consists of 12 residues. The V end was cut by 5 bases, the J end by 6 bases, with 10 bases between. CDR1 MDHEN and CDR2 SYDVKM come from the germline V gene. The CDR3 region is CASSQGIKTQYF. For the CDR3, the DNA is TGTGCCAGCAGTCAGGGCATAAAGACCCAGTACTTC.

This sequence joins TRBV20-1 and TRBJ2-4; D is possibly TRBD2 (6 bases). The V gene lost 3 bases and the J gene lost 8 bases, with 14 bases spanning the gap. CDR1 DFQATT and CDR2 SNEGSKA come from the germline V gene (reference sequence). This CDR3 has 13 residues. CDR3 sequence: CSASRQGGHIQYF. The CDR3 region has the DNA TGCAGTGCTAGTAGGCAGGGAGGACACATTCAGTACTTC.

This clone occurred once. The V call is TRBV11-2, the J call TRBJ2-1, with D tentatively TRBD2 (6 bases). The V and J ends lost 5 bases and 0 bases respectively, with 14 bases between them. Germline V gene sequence: CDR1 SGHAT, CDR2 FQNNGV. This CDR3 comprises 16 residues. The CDR3 sequence: CASSPGGTVSYNEQFF. CDR3 in DNA: TGTGCCAGCAGCCCTGGAGGGACGGTCTCCTACAATGAGCAGTTCTTC. Using reference TRBV11-2 and TRBJ2-1 for the parts outside the CDR3, the full variable domain is EAGVAQSPRYKIIEKRQSVAFWCNPISGHATLYWYQQILGQGPKLLIQFQNNGVVDDSQLPKDRFSAERLKGVDSTLKIQPAKLEDSAVYLCASSPGGTVSYNEQFFGPGTRLTVL.

This chain links TRBV9 with TRBJ2-5, with a weak D call TRBD2 (6 bases). Germline CDR1 and CDR2: SGDLS and YYNGEE. V shed 4 bases and J shed 5 bases, with 12 bases lying between them. The CDR3 runs 13 residues. CDR3 in amino acids: CASSSGGGETQYF. CDR3 nucleotide sequence: TGTGCCAGCAGCTCGGGTGGAGGGGAGACCCAGTACTTC. Complete variable domain (other parts from reference TRBV9 and TRBJ2-5): DSGVTQTPKHLITATGQRVTLRCSPRSGDLSVYWYQQSLDQGLQFLIQYYNGEERAKGNILERFSAQQFPDLHSELNLSSLELGDSALYFCASSSGGGETQYFGPGTRLLVL.

This clone was counted a few times. V gene TRBV12-5 combines with J gene TRBJ1-6, with a tentative D call TRBD1 (5 bases). The germline gives CDR1 LGHNT, CDR2 FRNRAP. V lost 1 base, J lost 5 bases, and 12 bases lay in between. CDR3 size: 16 residues. The CDR3 region is CASGLGEGDHNSPLHF. CDR3 bases: TGTGCTAGTGGTTTGGGAGAAGGGGATCATAATTCACCCCTCCACTTT.

CDR3 loop: CASSLYGQGNTEAFF. CDR3 in DNA: TGTGCCAGCAGCCTCTATGGACAGGGGAACACTGAAGCTTTCTTT. V and J are TRBV27 and TRBJ1-1; TRBD1 matches 8 bases. Germline CDR1 is MNHEY and CDR2 is SMNVEV (reference sequence). V trimming: 6 bases; J trimming: 1 base; junction bases outside the gene matches: 7. The length of the CDR3 is 15 residues.

The chain is built from TRBV10-3 and TRBJ1-2; 9 nucleotides match TRBD1. Germline V CDR1 and CDR2: ENHRY, SYGVKD. J gave up 4 bases and V 5 bases, and 5 bases lay outside the gene matches. The CDR3 is made up of 14 amino acids. The CDR3 region is CAISPDRGGYGYTF. CDR3 nucleotide sequence: TGTGCCATCAGTCCGGACAGGGGCGGCTATGGCTACACCTTC.

This chain uses TRBV4-2 with TRBJ1-1; D may be TRBD1 (5 bases). Trimming removed 1 base at V and 3 bases at J, with 12 bases between. Germline assignment: CDR1 LGHNA and CDR2 YNFKEQ. This CDR3 has 15 amino acids. CDR3 residues: CASSQGEGRYTEAFF. As DNA, the CDR3 is TGTGCCAGCAGCCAAGGGGAGGGGCGGTACACTGAAGCTTTCTTT.

The CDR3 spells CASNPRTSGGQSYEQYF. CDR3 bases: TGTGCCAGCAATCCCAGGACTAGCGGGGGGCAGTCCTACGAGCAGTACTTC. The chain combines TRBV12-1 with TRBJ2-7; the table's D call, TRBD2, has no DNA check behind it. TRBV12-1 is a listed pseudogene. The CDR3 is 17 residues long.